The TCR beta chain described here comes from a study of OX40 agonist ivuxolimab in advanced cancers. With respect to the entire study: Ivuxolimab, which targeted the costimulatory receptor OX40 (CD134), was an agonistic, fully human IgG2 monoclonal antibody. Intravenous ivuxolimab was administered to patients every 2 weeks at six dose levels: 0.01, 0.1, 0.3, 1.5, 3 and 10 mg/kg. Among the roughly 50 dose-escalation patients, some 19 had hepatocellular carcinoma, about 15 melanoma, 9 renal cell carcinoma and 9 head and neck cancer. In the dose-escalation cohort, nearly 85% of patients were male, and the mean age was around 60 years with a range of roughly 20 to 85. Prior anti-PD-1, anti-PD-L1 or anti-CTLA-4 therapy was permitted, and about 40% of dose-escalation patients had received checkpoint inhibitors. Partial responses were achieved by three dose-escalation patients, of whom one had hepatocellular carcinoma and two had cutaneous melanoma. The purpose of peripheral TCRbeta sequencing was to test whether ivuxolimab changed TCR sequence diversity and led to clonal T-cell expansion. The paper describes the monotherapy dose-escalation part (N of about 52 patients) of the phase I trial of ivuxolimab. Overall study outcomes, separate from this receptor: After ivuxolimab, expanded clones were on average more numerous among CD8+ T cells than among CD4+ T cells. Low levels of normalized T-cell clonal expansion were also seen in some patients who did not respond. The antigen specificity of the peripheral T cells that underwent clonal expansion was not determined. In the 0.1-3.0 mg/kg groups, partial responders were among the patients with the lowest normalized peripheral clonal expansion, particularly in CD8+ T cells. At doses of 0.1 to 3.0 mg/kg, clonal expansion of both CD4+ and CD8+ T cells in blood was seen between baseline and week 6.

For sequencing of the TCRbeta CDR3 region, genomic DNA was extracted from the sorted cells. TCRbeta CDR3 regions were sequenced using the immunoSEQ Assay. Held by TCRdb, this immuneACCESS table contains in-frame sequences only and omits some clones. Under half of the omission traces to an unresolved V gene where checked; the cause of the rest is unknown. The sample includes 60,000 to 95,000 clones, with about 85% observed a single time. The top ten clonotypes cover around 0.6% of the sample. Points on this clone: Its antigen is unknown. The sample holds no much larger clone one base away, and base qualities are not on file.

The trial excluded patients who had a history of autoimmune disease or who were on systemic immunosuppression. Peripheral blood for TCR sequencing was collected from all dose cohorts at baseline, on cycle 4 day 1, and on cycle 7 day 1. The samples were drawn from a first-in-human, open-label, multicenter phase I dose-escalation trial of ivuxolimab. Adults with locally advanced or metastatic melanoma, renal cell carcinoma, hepatocellular carcinoma or head and neck squamous cell carcinoma were enrolled in the trial. Before TCR sequencing, CD4+ T cells and CD8+ T cells were sorted from peripheral blood as separate populations. This specimen was CD4+ or CD8+ T cells sorted from blood, taken in a trial of the OX40 agonist ivuxolimab. This clonotype was obtained from an adult with an advanced solid tumor such as melanoma, head and neck, liver or kidney cancer.

The CDR3 in this case is CASSQANLGGGGTEQFF. DNA sequence: TGCGCCAGCAGCCAAGCCAACCTCGGCGGGGGTGGGACTGAGCAGTTCTTC. The chain is encoded by TRBV4-1 joined to TRBJ2-1; 7 bases in the middle match TRBD2. V trim: 1 base; J trim: 9 bases; unmatched bases: 15. Per the germline V gene, MGHRA is the CDR1 and YSYEKL is the CDR2. The CDR3 spans 17 residues, from the cysteine through the phenylalanine. CDR3 DNA is the only sequence kept; it has 51 bases, read in frame from the first base.